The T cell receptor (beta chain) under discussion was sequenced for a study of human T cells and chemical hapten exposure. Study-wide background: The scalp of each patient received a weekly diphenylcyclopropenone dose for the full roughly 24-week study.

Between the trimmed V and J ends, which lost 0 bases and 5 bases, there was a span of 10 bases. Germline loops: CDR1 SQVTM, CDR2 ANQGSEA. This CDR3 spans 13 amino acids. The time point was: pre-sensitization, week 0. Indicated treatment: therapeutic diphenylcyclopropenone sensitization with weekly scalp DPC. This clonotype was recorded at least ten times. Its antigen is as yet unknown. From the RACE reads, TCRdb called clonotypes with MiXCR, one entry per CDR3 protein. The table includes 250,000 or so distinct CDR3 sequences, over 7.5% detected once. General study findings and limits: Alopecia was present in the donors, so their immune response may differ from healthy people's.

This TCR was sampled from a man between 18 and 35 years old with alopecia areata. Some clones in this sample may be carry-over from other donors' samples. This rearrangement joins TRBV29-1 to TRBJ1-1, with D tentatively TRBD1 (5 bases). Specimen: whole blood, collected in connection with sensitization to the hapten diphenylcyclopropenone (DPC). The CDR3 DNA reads TGCAGCGTTGAAGAACAAGCAGGGACTGAAGCTTTCTTT. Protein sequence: CSVEEQAGTEAFF.